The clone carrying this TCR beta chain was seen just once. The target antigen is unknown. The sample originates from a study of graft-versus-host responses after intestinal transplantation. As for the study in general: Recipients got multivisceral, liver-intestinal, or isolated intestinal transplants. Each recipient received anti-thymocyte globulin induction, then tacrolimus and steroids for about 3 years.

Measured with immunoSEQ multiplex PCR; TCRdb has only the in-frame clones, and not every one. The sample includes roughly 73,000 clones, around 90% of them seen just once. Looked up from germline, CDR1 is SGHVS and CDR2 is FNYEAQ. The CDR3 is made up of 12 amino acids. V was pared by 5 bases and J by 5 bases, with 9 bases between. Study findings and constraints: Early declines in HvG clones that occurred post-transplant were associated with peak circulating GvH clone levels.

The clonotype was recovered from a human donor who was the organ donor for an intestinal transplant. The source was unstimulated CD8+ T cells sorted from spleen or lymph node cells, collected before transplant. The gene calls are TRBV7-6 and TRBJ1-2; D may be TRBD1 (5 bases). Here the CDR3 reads CASSPGTYGYTF. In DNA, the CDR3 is TGTGCCAGCAGCCCAGGGACGTATGGCTACACCTTC.